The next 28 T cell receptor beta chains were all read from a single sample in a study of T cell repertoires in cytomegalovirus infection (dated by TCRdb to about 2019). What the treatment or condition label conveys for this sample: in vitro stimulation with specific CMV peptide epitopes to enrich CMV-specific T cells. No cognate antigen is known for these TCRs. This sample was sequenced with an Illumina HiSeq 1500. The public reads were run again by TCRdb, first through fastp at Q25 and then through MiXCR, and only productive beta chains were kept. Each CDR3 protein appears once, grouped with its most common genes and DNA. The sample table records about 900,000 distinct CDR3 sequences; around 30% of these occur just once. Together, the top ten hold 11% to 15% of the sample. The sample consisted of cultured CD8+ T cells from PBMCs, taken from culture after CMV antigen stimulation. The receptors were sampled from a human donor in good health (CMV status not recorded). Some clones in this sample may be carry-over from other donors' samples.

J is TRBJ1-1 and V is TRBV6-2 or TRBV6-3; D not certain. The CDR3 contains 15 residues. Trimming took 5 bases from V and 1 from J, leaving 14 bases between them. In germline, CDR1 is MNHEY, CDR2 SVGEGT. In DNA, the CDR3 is TGTGCCAGCAGTCAATTCATGGCCGCGAACACTGAAGCTTTCTTT. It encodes CASSQFMAANTEAFF.

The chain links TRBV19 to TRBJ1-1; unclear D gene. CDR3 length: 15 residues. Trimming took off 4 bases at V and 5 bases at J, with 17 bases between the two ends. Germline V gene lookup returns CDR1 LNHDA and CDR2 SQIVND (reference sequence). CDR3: CASSTPRRGWTEAFF. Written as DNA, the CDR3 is TGTGCCAGTAGTACCCCACGGAGAGGTTGGACTGAAGCTTTCTTT.

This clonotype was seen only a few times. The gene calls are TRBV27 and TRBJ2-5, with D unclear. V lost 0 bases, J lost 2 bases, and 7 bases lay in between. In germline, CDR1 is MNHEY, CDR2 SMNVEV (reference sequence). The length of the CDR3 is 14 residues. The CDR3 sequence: CASSLSQKQETQYF. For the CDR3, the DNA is TGTGCCAGCAGTTTATCCCAGAAGCAAGAGACCCAGTACTTC.

The CDR3 DNA sequence: TGTGCCAGTAGTATCTGGGTGCCATCACCCCTCCACTTT. Translated, it gives CASSIWVPSPLHF. This chain uses TRBV19 with TRBJ1-6; D not certain. CDR3 length: 13 amino acids. Deletions cut 3 bases from V and 10 bases from J, with 10 bases between. Germline CDR1 and CDR2: LNHDA and SQIVND (reference sequence).

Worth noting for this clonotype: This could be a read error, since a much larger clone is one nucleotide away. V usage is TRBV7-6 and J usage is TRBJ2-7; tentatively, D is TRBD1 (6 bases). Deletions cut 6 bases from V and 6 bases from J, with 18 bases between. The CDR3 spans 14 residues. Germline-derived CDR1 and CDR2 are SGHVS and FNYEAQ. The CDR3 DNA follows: TGTGCCAGCAGTGGGAGTTTGGGGGCCTGCGAGCAGTACGTC. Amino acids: CASSGSLGACEQYV.

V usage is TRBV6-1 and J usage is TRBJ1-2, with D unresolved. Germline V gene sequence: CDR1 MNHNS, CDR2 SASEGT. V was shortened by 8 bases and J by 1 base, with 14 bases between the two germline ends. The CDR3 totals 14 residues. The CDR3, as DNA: TGTGCCAGCCTTCAGGTCTCAGTTAACTATGGCTACACCTTC. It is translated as CASLQVSVNYGYTF.

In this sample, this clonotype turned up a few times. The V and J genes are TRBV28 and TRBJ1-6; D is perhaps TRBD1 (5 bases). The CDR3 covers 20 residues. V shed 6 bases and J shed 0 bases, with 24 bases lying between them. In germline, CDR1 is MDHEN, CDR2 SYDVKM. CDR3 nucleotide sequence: TGTGCCAGCAGACCCCTAGGGACCGAGACCCACTTCTCCTATAATTCACCCCTCCACTTT. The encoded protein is CASRPLGTETHFSYNSPLHF.

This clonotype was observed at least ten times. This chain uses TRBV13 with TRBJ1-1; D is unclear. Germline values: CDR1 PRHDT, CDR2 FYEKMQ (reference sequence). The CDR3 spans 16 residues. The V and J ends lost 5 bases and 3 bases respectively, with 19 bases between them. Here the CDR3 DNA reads TGTGCCAGCAGCCCTTACTGGAAACGGAGGGACACTGAAGCTTTCTTT. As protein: CASSPYWKRRDTEAFF.

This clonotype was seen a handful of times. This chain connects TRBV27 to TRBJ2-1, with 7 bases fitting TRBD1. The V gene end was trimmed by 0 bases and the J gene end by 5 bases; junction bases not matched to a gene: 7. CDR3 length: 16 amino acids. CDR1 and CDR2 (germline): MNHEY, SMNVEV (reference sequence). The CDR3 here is CASSLSWDSLNNEQFF. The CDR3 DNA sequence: TGTGCCAGCAGTTTATCGTGGGACAGCCTAAACAATGAGCAGTTCTTC.

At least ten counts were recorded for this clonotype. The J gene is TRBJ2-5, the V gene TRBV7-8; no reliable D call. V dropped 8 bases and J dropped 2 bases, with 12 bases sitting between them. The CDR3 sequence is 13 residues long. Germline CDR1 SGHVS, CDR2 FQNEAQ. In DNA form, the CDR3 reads TGTGCCAGCGGAAGGACCTATCAAGAGACCCAGTACTTC. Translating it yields CASGRTYQETQYF.

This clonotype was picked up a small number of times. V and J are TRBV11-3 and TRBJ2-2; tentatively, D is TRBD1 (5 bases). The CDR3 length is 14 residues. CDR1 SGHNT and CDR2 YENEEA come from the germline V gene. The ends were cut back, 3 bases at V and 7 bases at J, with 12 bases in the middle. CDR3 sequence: CASSFYGAGGELFF. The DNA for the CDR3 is TGTGCCAGCAGCTTTTATGGGGCTGGCGGGGAGCTGTTTTTT.

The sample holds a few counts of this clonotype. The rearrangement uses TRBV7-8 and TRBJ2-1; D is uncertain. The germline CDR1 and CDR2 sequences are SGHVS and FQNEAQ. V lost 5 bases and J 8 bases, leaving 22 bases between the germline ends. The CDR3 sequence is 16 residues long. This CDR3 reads CASSPPDPPPSDEQFF. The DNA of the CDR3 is TGTGCCAGCAGCCCCCCCGATCCGCCCCCGAGTGATGAGCAGTTCTTC.

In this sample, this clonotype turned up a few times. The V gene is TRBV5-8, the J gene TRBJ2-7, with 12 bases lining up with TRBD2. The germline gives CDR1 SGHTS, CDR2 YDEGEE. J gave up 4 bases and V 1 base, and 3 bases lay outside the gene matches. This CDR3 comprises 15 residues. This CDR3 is CASSLKTSGGYEQYV. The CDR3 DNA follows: TGTGCCAGCAGCTTGAAGACTAGCGGGGGTTACGAGCAGTACGTC.

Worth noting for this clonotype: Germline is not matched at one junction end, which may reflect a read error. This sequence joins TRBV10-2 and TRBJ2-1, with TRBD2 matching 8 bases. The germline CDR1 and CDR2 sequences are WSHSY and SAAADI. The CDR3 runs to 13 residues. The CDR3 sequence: CASSDGLANEQFF. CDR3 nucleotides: TGCGCCAGCAGTGATGGACTAGCAAATGAGCAATTCTTC.

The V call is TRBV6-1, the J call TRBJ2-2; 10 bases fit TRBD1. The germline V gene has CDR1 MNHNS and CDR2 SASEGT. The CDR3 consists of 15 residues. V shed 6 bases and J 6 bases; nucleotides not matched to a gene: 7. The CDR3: CASSSGTGEPGELFF. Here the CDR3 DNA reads TGTGCCAGCAGCTCCGGGACAGGGGAGCCCGGGGAGCTGTTTTTT.

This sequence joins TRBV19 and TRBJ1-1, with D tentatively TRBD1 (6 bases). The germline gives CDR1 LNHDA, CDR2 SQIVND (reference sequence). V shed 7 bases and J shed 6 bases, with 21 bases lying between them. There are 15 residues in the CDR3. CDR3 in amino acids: CASTPRTGLLPEAFF. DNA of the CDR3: TGTGCCAGTACCCCGCGAACAGGGCTCCTCCCTGAAGCTTTCTTT.

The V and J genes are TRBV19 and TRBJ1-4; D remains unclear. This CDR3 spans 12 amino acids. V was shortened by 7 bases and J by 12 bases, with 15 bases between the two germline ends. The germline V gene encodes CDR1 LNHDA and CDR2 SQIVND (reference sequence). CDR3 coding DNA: TGTGCCAGTATCGGTGGAACAGCTGAACTGTTTTTT. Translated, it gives CASIGGTAELFF.

Here the CDR3 DNA reads TGTGCCAGCAGTGATCCTTTTCGGTCCCAGGGCTTCAATGAGCAGTTCTTC. Translating it yields CASSDPFRSQGFNEQFF. The rearrangement links TRBV6-6 to TRBJ2-1, with D possibly matching TRBD1 (5 bases). V was cut by 5 bases and J by 6 bases, with 23 bases left in between. The CDR3 has 17 amino acids. Germline CDR1 and CDR2: MNHNY and SVGAGI (reference sequence).

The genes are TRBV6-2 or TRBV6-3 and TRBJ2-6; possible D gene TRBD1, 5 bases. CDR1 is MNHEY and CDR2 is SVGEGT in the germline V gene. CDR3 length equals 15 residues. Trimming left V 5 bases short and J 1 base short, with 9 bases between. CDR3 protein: CASSHQGSGANVLTF. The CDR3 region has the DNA TGTGCCAGCAGTCACCAGGGTTCTGGGGCCAACGTCCTGACTTTC.

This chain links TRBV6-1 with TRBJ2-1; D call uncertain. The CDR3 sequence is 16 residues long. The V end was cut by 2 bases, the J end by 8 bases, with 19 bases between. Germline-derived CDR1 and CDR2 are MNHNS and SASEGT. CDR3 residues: CASSERRGSAWDEQFF. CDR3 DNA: TGTGCCAGCAGTGAACGAAGAGGATCCGCGTGGGATGAGCAGTTCTTC.

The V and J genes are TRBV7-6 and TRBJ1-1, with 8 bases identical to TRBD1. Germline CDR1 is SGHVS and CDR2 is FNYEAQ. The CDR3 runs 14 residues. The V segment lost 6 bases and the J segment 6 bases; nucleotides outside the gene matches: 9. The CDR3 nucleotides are TGTGCCAGCAGGGCTAAGACAGGGGTTTCTGAAGCTTTCTTT. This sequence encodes CASRAKTGVSEAFF.

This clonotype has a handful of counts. CDR3 DNA sequence: TGTGCCATCAGTGAAATGTCTCCTATCGGCAATCAGCCCCAGCATTTT. Protein: CAISEMSPIGNQPQHF. The gene calls are TRBV10-3 and TRBJ1-5; D remains unclear. In germline, CDR1 is ENHRY, CDR2 SYGVKD. The V end lost 3 bases, the J end lost 2 bases, and 14 bases lay between the germline ends. The CDR3 is 16 residues long.

CDR3 sequence (DNA): TGCAGTGCAACGCACAGTTCCTTTGGAGATACGCAGTATTTT. It is translated as CSATHSSFGDTQYF. This rearrangement joins TRBV20-1 to TRBJ2-3; no definite D call. The length of the CDR3 is 14 residues. The V gene lost 6 bases and the J gene lost 5 bases, with 18 bases spanning the gap. Per the germline V gene, CDR1 is DFQATT and CDR2 is SNEGSKA (reference sequence).

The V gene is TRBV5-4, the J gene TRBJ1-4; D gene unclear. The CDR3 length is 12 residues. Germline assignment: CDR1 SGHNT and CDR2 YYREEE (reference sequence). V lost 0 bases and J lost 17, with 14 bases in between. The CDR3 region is CASSLGQDGPFF. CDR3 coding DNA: TGTGCCAGCAGCTTGGGGCAAGACGGCCCCTTTTTT.

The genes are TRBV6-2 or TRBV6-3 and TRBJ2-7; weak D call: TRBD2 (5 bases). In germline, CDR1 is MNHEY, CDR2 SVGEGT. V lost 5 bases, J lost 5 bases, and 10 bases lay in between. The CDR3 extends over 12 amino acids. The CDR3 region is CASSISVDEQYV. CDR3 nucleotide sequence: TGTGCCAGCAGTATTAGCGTGGACGAGCAGTACGTC.

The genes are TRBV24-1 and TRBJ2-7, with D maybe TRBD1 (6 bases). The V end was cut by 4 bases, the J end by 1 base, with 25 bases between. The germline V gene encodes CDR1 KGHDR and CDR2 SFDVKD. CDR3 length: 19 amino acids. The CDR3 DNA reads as TGTGCCACCAGTGACTCCACGGACACAGGGCGCTACTTTTCCTACGAGCAGTACGTC. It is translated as CATSDSTDTGRYFSYEQYV.

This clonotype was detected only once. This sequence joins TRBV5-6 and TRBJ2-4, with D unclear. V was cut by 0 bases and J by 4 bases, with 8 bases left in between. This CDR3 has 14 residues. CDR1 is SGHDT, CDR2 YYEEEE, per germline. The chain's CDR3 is CASSLGGFKNIQYF. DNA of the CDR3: TGTGCCAGCAGCTTGGGCGGTTTTAAAAACATTCAGTACTTC.

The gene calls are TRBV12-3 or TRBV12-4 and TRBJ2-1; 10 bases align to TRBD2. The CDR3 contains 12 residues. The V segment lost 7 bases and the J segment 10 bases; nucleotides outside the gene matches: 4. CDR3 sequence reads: CASTSGGAEQFF. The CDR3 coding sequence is TGTGCCAGCACTAGCGGGGGCGCGGAGCAGTTCTTC.